The 27 T cell receptor beta chains below come from one sample, sequenced in a study of OX40 agonist ivuxolimab in advanced cancers. Measured with immunoSEQ multiplex PCR; TCRdb has only the in-frame clones, and not every one. The sample shows 41,000 or so clones, around 73% of them seen only once. The material sequenced was CD4+ or CD8+ T cells sorted from blood, taken in a trial of the OX40 agonist ivuxolimab. The receptor set was obtained from an adult with an advanced solid tumor such as melanoma, head and neck, liver or kidney cancer.

The chain combines TRBV4-1 with TRBJ2-1, with D perhaps matching TRBD2 (5 bases). The CDR3 totals 15 residues. Trimming took 3 bases from V and 1 from J, leaving 10 bases between them. Germline CDR1 reads MGHRA; CDR2 reads YSYEKL. Here the CDR3 reads CASSQGSWSYNEQFF. The CDR3 DNA reads as TGCGCCAGCAGCCAGGGGAGTTGGTCCTACAATGAGCAGTTCTTC.

The gene calls are TRBV6-6 and TRBJ2-7; D is possibly TRBD1 (6 bases). V was pared by 4 bases and J by 2 bases, with 15 bases between. Germline V lookup: CDR1 MNHNY, CDR2 SVGAGI (reference sequence). The CDR3 length is 15 residues. DNA for the CDR3: TGTGCCAGCAGTTCGCCTACAGGGTTGCCCTACGAGCAGTACTTC. Translation: CASSSPTGLPYEQYF.

The J gene is TRBJ2-3, the V gene TRBV9, with 7 bases fitting TRBD1. This CDR3 spans 15 amino acids. Germline loops: CDR1 SGDLS, CDR2 YYNGEE. Trimming removed 1 base from V and 0 bases from J; junction bases left unmatched: 2. The CDR3 spells CASSVRDRSTDTQYF. In DNA, the CDR3 is TGTGCCAGCAGCGTAAGGGACAGAAGCACAGATACGCAGTATTTT.

The genes are TRBV7-2 and TRBJ2-3; 8 bases align to TRBD2. Per the germline V gene, CDR1 is SGHTA and CDR2 is FQGNSA. Trimming at V came to 2 bases and at J to 4 bases, leaving 8 bases not matched to a gene. The CDR3 runs to 16 residues. The CDR3 nucleotides are TGTGCCAGCAGCTTAAACGGCGGGCGGGGGGCAGATACGCAGTATTTT. It encodes CASSLNGGRGADTQYF.

The table lists this clone with a few counts. The chain combines TRBV7-3 with TRBJ1-6; D is perhaps TRBD1 (5 bases). The V end was cut by 3 bases, the J end by 9 bases, with 9 bases between. This CDR3 has 13 residues. Looked up from germline, CDR1 is SGHTA and CDR2 is FQGTGA. CDR3 DNA: TGTGCCAGCAGCTTTGCGGGGGGTTCACCCCTCCACTTT. Its translation: CASSFAGGSPLHF.

Relative to its sample, this clone is large. The rearrangement links TRBV11-2 to TRBJ1-5; D is undetermined. The V gene's germline CDR1 is SGHAT and CDR2 FQNNGV. Between the trimmed V and J ends, which lost 5 bases and 2 bases, there was a span of 7 bases. The CDR3 runs 13 residues. The CDR3 coding sequence is TGTGCCAGCAGCCAGTTTGGCAATCAGCCCCAGCATTTT. Its translation is CASSQFGNQPQHF.

The chain employs TRBV9 and TRBJ2-3; perhaps TRBD2 as D (6 bases). Germline lookup yields CDR1 SGDLS and CDR2 YYNGEE. The length of the CDR3 is 12 residues. Trimming took 7 bases from V and 2 from J, leaving 8 bases between them. The CDR3 region has the DNA TGTGCCAGCGGGAGGTTCACAGATACGCAGTATTTT. Amino acids: CASGRFTDTQYF.

This chain connects TRBV15 to TRBJ2-1; D remains unclear. There are 12 residues in the CDR3. Deletions cut 8 bases from V and 2 bases from J, with 7 bases between. Germline assignment: CDR1 LNHNV and CDR2 YYDKDF (reference sequence). CDR3 region: CATLDPYNEQFF. Written as DNA, the CDR3 is TGTGCCACCCTCGACCCCTACAATGAGCAGTTCTTC.

About this clone itself: The same CDR3 also results from other DNA sequences found in this sample. The rearrangement uses TRBV10-3 and TRBJ2-3; 8 nucleotides align to TRBD1. Trimming removed 2 bases from V and 2 bases from J; junction bases left unmatched: 3. CDR1 is ENHRY and CDR2 is SYGVKD in the germline V gene. The CDR3 length is 15 residues. DNA of the CDR3: TGTGCCATCAGTGAGAGGGACAGGACCACAGATACGCAGTATTTT. This sequence encodes CAISERDRTTDTQYF.

Comment on this clone: In the same sample, other DNA sequences code for this CDR3. The chain has TRBV27 and TRBJ2-1, with 9 bases that match TRBD2. The germline CDR1 and CDR2 sequences are MNHEY and SMNVEV (reference sequence). CDR3 size: 15 residues. The ends lost 2 bases at V and 6 bases at J; junction bases unmatched: 5. The CDR3 is CASSLSSGRANEQFF. DNA for the CDR3: TGTGCCAGCAGTTTAAGTAGCGGGAGAGCCAATGAGCAGTTCTTC.

In DNA, the CDR3 is TGTGCCAGCAGCTTCTCGGACCGTAACAGCTACACCTTC. This translates into CASSFSDRNSYTF. The V and J genes are TRBV7-2 and TRBJ1-2; D remains ambiguous. V was pared by 3 bases and J by 9 bases, with 14 bases between. Germline CDR1 and CDR2: SGHTA and FQGNSA. The CDR3 is made up of 13 amino acids.

The chain combines TRBV5-1 with TRBJ1-1, with TRBD1 matching 7 bases. The V segment lost 4 bases and the J segment 4 bases; nucleotides outside the gene matches: 7. The CDR3 loop spans 14 amino acids. Per germline, CDR1 SGHRS and CDR2 YFSETQ. This CDR3 reads CASSPQGGGTEAFF. As DNA, the CDR3 is TGCGCCAGCAGCCCGCAGGGGGGGGGCACTGAAGCTTTCTTT.

CDR3 bases: TGTGCTAGTGGATCCCCGGGCTCCTACGAGCAGTACTTC. Protein sequence: CASGSPGSYEQYF. The J gene is TRBJ2-7, the V gene TRBV12-5; D is uncertain. Trimming cost V 6 bases and J 0 bases, with 9 bases left between them. The length of the CDR3 is 13 residues. Germline V CDR1 and CDR2: LGHNT, FRNRAP.

This clone occurred a few times. V is TRBV12-2 and J is TRBJ2-1; TRBD1 reflects the table's D call only, with no check against the DNA. TRBV12-2 is deemed a pseudogene. The CDR3 totals 18 residues. CDR3 sequence reads: CASRNLCRGDLRDNEQFF. The CDR3 bases are TGTGCAAGTCGCAACCTTTGCAGGGGCGATTTGCGGGACAATGAGCAGTTCTTC.

The chain employs TRBV7-8 and TRBJ2-3; possibly TRBD1 or TRBD2 for D (5 bases each). The germline V gene encodes CDR1 SGHVS and CDR2 FQNEAQ. The V end lost 5 bases, the J end lost 12 bases, and 21 bases lay between the germline ends. CDR3 length: 14 amino acids. CDR3 loop: CASSPPGTLVTQYF. The CDR3 DNA sequence: TGTGCCAGCAGCCCCCCCGGGACGCTTGTAACCCAGTATTTT.

This chain uses TRBV6-4 with TRBJ2-7, with TRBD1 matching 8 bases. Germline V gene sequence: CDR1 MRHNA, CDR2 SNTAGT. The CDR3 totals 13 residues. The ends lost 10 bases at V and 6 bases at J; junction bases unmatched: 11. CDR3 in amino acids: CATPRDRPGEQYF. CDR3 nucleotide sequence: TGTGCCACTCCCCGGGACAGGCCTGGCGAGCAGTACTTC.

The chain couples TRBV29-1 to TRBJ2-2, with D uncertain. The V and J ends lost 7 bases and 7 bases respectively, with 10 bases between them. This CDR3 has 11 residues. CDR1 is SQVTM and CDR2 is ANQGSEA in the germline V gene. This chain's CDR3 is CSASVGGELFF. In nucleotides, the CDR3 is TGCAGCGCTTCGGTAGGCGGGGAGCTGTTTTTT.

The chain has TRBV9 and TRBJ2-1; the D call may be TRBD1 or TRBD2 (5 bases each). Trimming removed 0 bases from V and 8 bases from J, with 12 bases in between. The CDR3 loop spans 14 amino acids. The germline V gene has CDR1 SGDLS and CDR2 YYNGEE. The CDR3 reads CASSVGGDIHEQFF. CDR3 nucleotide sequence: TGTGCCAGCAGCGTAGGAGGGGATATACATGAGCAGTTCTTC.

This clone was recorded a few times. The rearrangement links TRBV9 to TRBJ2-5; weak D call: TRBD2 (5 bases). The CDR3 is 14 residues long. Germline CDR1 and CDR2: SGDLS and YYNGEE. V lost 4 bases, J lost 5 bases, and 15 bases lay in between. The CDR3 loop is CASSPGEGLETQYF. CDR3 in DNA: TGTGCCAGCAGCCCGGGCGAGGGCTTGGAGACCCAGTACTTC.

This clone was counted only a few times. CDR3 in amino acids: CASSHRTGVGETQYF. CDR3 nucleotide sequence: TGTGCCAGCAGCCATAGGACAGGGGTTGGGGAGACCCAGTACTTC. This chain connects TRBV7-8 to TRBJ2-5, with 9 bases matching TRBD1. Per the germline V gene, CDR1 is SGHVS and CDR2 is FQNEAQ. CDR3 length equals 15 residues. V was clipped by 5 bases and J by 5 bases; unmatched bases: 9. Based on the CDR3 plus reference TRBV7-8 and TRBJ2-5, the full variable domain is GAGVSQSPRYKVAKRGQDVALRCDPISGHVSLFWYQQALGQGPEFLTYFQNEAQLDKSGLPSDRFFAERPEGSVSTLKIQRTQQEDSAVYLCASSHRTGVGETQYFGPGTRLLVL.

The rearrangement uses TRBV7-8 and TRBJ2-1; TRBD2 matches 10 bases. The germline V gene encodes CDR1 SGHVS and CDR2 FQNEAQ. The ends lost 3 bases at V and 4 bases at J; junction bases unmatched: 3. The CDR3 has 15 amino acids. The CDR3: CASSLTSGWYNEQFF. DNA for the CDR3: TGTGCCAGCAGCTTGACTAGCGGGTGGTACAATGAGCAGTTCTTC.

V is TRBV27 and J is TRBJ2-1, with 8 bases matching TRBD2. The length of the CDR3 is 15 residues. J lost 8 bases, V lost 3 bases, and 9 bases had no gene match. Germline CDR1 reads MNHEY; CDR2 reads SMNVEV (reference sequence). CDR3 sequence reads: CASSLTGTSFHEQFF. CDR3 DNA: TGTGCCAGCAGTTTGACGGGGACTAGTTTCCATGAGCAGTTCTTC.

The genes are TRBV6-5 and TRBJ2-5; 10 bases map to TRBD2. The J call could be wrong; TRBJ2-7 is a better fit for the DNA end. This CDR3 contains 13 residues. CDR1 and CDR2 (germline): MNHEY, SVGAGI. The CDR3 DNA reads as TGTGCCACTGTAGCGGGAGGCCCCTACGAGCAGTACTTC. This gives the protein CATVAGGPYEQYF.

This clone was counted between two and nine times. The chain employs TRBV5-6 and TRBJ1-5; no reliable D call. The germline V and J ends were trimmed by 4 bases and 9 bases, with 17 bases remaining between them. The CDR3 covers 14 residues. CDR1 is SGHDT and CDR2 is YYEEEE in the germline V gene. The DNA of the CDR3 is TGTGCCAGCAGCGTAAGAGGCCTGGAGGGGCCCCAGCATTTT. Translating gives CASSVRGLEGPQHF.

J is TRBJ2-3 and V is TRBV6-4; the match to TRBD1 covers 8 bases. The CDR3 consists of 13 residues. With 8 bases clipped from V and 4 bases from J, the junction kept 5 bases outside the gene matches. Germline loops: CDR1 MRHNA, CDR2 SNTAGT. The CDR3 reads CASGTGEADTQYF. The CDR3, as DNA: TGTGCCAGCGGGACAGGCGAGGCAGATACGCAGTATTTT.

J is TRBJ1-1 and V is TRBV7-8; D perhaps matches TRBD1 (5 bases). The germline gives CDR1 SGHVS, CDR2 FQNEAQ. V gave up 5 bases and J gave up 8 bases, with 21 bases separating them. The CDR3 is 15 residues long. CDR3 sequence (DNA): TGTGCCAGCAGCCTCCCCGGGGGGGAGAGTCGAGAAGCTTTCTTT. This translates into CASSLPGGESREAFF.

The chain combines TRBV18 with TRBJ2-1, with a weak D call TRBD2 (7 bases). There are 20 residues in the CDR3. The V end was cut by 3 bases, the J end by 2 bases, with 26 bases between. The germline V gene encodes CDR1 KGHSH and CDR2 LQKENI. The CDR3 is CASSPGERGVPGATYNEQFF. The CDR3 DNA is TGTGCCAGCTCACCGGGGGAACGGGGGGTACCGGGGGCCACCTACAATGAGCAGTTCTTC.